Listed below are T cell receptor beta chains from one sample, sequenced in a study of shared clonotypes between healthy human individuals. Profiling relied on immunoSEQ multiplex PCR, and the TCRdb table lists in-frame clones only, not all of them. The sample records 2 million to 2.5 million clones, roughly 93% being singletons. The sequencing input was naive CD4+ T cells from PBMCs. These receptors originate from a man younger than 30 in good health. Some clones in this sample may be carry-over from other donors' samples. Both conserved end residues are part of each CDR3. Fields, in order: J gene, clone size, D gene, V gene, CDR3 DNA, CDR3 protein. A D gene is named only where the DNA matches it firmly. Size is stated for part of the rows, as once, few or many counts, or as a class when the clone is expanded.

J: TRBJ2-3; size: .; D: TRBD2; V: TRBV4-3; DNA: TGCGCCAGCAGCCAAGGTACTAGCGGGAGGGCAGCAGATACGCAGTATTTT; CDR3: CASSQGTSGRAADTQYF
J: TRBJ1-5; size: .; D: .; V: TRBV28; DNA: TGTGCCAGCAGTTTGACCACAGGGTACCAGCCCCAGCATTTT; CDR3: CASSLTTGYQPQHF
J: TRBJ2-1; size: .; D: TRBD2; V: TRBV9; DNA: TGTGCCAGCAGCGTAGCTCCACTAGCGGGAGTCAATGAGCAGTTCTTC; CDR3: CASSVAPLAGVNEQFF
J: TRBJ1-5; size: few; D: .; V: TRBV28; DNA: TGTGCCAGCAGTTTAGTAAAGAGGGAAAGGCATTTT; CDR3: CASSLVKRERHF
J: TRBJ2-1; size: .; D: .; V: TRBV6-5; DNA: TGTGCCAGCAGCCGAACGGCGGGATTAGATGAGCAGTTCTTC; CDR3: CASSRTAGLDEQFF
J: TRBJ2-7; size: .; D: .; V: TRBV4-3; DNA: TGCGCCAGCAGCCAAGTAGCCCTTAGCTCCTACGAGCAGTACTTC; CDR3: CASSQVALSSYEQYF
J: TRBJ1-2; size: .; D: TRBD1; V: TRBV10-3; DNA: TGTGCCACCCTGGACAGGGGGAACTATGGCTACACCTTC; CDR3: CATLDRGNYGYTF
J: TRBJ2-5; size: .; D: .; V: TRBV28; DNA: TGTGCCAGCAGGAGAAAAGAGACCCAGTACTTC; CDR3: CASRRKETQYF
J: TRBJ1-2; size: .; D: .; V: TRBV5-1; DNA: TGCGCCAGCAGCTTGGGAGACTATGGCTACACCTTC; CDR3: CASSLGDYGYTF
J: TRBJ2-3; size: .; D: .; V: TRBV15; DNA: TGTGCCACCAGCGGGCCTAGCACAGATACGCAGTATTTT; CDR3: CATSGPSTDTQYF
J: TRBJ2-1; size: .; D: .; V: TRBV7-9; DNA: TGTGCCAGCAGCTTACTTCTGGGGCCTGAGCAGTTCTTC; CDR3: CASSLLLGPEQFF
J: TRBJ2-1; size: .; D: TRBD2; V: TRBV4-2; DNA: TGTGCCAGCAGCCTTTCCACTAGCGGGAGTTACAATGAGCAGTTCTTC; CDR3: CASSLSTSGSYNEQFF
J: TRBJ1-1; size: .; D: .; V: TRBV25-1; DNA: TGTGCCAGCAGTGGCTATTCGAACACTGAAGCTTTCTTT; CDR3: CASSGYSNTEAFF
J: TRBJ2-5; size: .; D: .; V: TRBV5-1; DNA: TGCGCCAGCAGCTTCCCGGAAGAGACCCAGTACTTC; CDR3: CASSFPEETQYF
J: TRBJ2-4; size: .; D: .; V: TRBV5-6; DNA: TGTGCCAGCAGTTCCGTTTCGCCTAAAAACATTCAGTACTTC; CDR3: CASSSVSPKNIQYF